This T cell receptor (beta chain) was found in a study of cytotoxic CD8 clonotypes in ibrutinib-treated CLL. Study summary: Recorded responses included about 25 partial and 2 complete; following median approximately 68 months, roughly 15 stayed remitted and roughly 12 progressed. Study outcomes and limitations: Exceeding age-matched healthy donors, baseline clonality also tracked the counts of circulating CD8+ T cells.

To note about this clone: What it binds is unknown.

Produced via immunoSEQ multiplex PCR; TCRdb's table is partial and in-frame only. The sample records about 140,000 clones, approximately 80% being singletons. The CDR3 contains 12 residues. Germline V gene sequence: CDR1 MNHNY, CDR2 SVGAGI (reference sequence). Trimming pared 10 bases from V and 5 bases from J, leaving 12 bases between. The starting material was PBMCs, obtained after 36 months of ibrutinib treatment. The chain uses TRBV6-6 and TRBJ1-5; TRBD1 might be the D (5 bases). This clonotype was sampled from a human donor with chronic lymphocytic leukemia. The CDR3 DNA reads TGTGCCACCAGGGTAGCGCATCAGCCCCAGCATTTT. It is translated as CATRVAHQPQHF.